The present TCR beta chain was sequenced within a study of T cell repertoires in aging, cancer and after chemotherapy. Study findings and constraints: Untreated cancer patients had significantly lower blood TCR diversity than age-matched healthy donors. Rebound thymic output was suggested by rising median generation probability during chemotherapy in each cancer cohort.

Multiplex touch-down PCR with TRB-A/B primers amplified rearranged V-D-J TRB sequences. One entry per CDR3 protein, called by TCRdb with MiXCR from the multiplex PCR reads. The sample lists under 5,500 distinct CDR3 sequences, approximately 33% seen once, with around 15% in the top ten. A few counts support this clonotype. The antigen is undetermined. The template was genomic DNA from peripheral blood, not RNA. The CDR3 has 15 amino acids. V was clipped by 7 bases and J by 4 bases; unmatched bases: 10. CDR1 and CDR2 (germline): SGHRS, YFSETQ. Sequencing was carried out using blood. This clonotype originated in a human donor with a blood cancer. The chain couples TRBV5-1 to TRBJ2-5; 10 bases match TRBD2. The CDR3 reads CASGNSGGYGETQYF. The CDR3 DNA reads as TGCGCCAGCGGGAATAGCGGGGGGTACGGAGAGACCCAGTACTTC.